These T cell receptor beta chains were read from a single sample in a study of T-cell reconstitution after alpha-beta-depleted transplantation in children. In TCRdb, the PCR reads were re-called with MiXCR into one record per CDR3 protein. The data hold 65,000 to 90,000 distinct CDR3 sequences, with around 9.9% observed a single time. The sequenced sample was PBMCs, obtained before TCRalphabeta/CD19-depleted stem cell transplant. Receptors originate from a boy aged 5-17 years with acute myeloid leukemia, due to receive a stem cell transplant. Both conserved end residues are part of each CDR3. The D gene is left open where the match is weak. Where a row states a size, it is once, few, many or the class of an expanded clone; other rows omit it.

V gene	CDR3 length	D gene	J gene	clone size	CDR3 DNA	CDR3 protein
TRBV7-2	15	NA	TRBJ1-1	many	TGTGCCAGCAGCTTCCCCGCAGGGATGAACACTGAAGCTTTCTTT	CASSFPAGMNTEAFF
TRBV9	15	NA	TRBJ2-2	many	TGTGCCAGCAGCGCGACAGGGCGGGGGACCGGGGAGCTGTTTTTT	CASSATGRGTGELFF
TRBV6-2/TRBV6-3	12	NA	TRBJ2-1	once	TGTGCCAGCAGTAGGACTGGGGATGAGCAGTTCTTC	CASSRTGDEQFF
TRBV7-9	16	NA	TRBJ1-5	many	TGTGCCAGCAGCTTATATGCAGGGAAGGGTGTTCAGCCCCAGCATTTT	CASSLYAGKGVQPQHF
TRBV6-2/TRBV6-3	10	NA	TRBJ2-2	medium-sized	TGTGCCAGCAGGGACGGGGAGCTGTTTTTT	CASRDGELFF
TRBV7-9	13	NA	TRBJ2-1	many	TGTGCCAGCAGCCGTCTACCCCTTAATGAGCAGTTCTTC	CASSRLPLNEQFF
TRBV18	14	NA	TRBJ1-1	NA	TGTGCCAGCTCAGTGAAGGAAGCGAACACTGAAGCTTTCTTT	CASSVKEANTEAFF
TRBV20-1	19	NA	TRBJ2-3	many	TGCAGTGCTAGAGATGTGGCCCCCGTGGGGGGGCGCGGGACAGATACGCAGTATTTT	CSARDVAPVGGRGTDTQYF
TRBV5-6	17	NA	TRBJ2-1	many	TGTGCCAGCAGCCTTAGACGATCTTTTAGCTCCTACAATGAGCAGTTCTTC	CASSLRRSFSSYNEQFF
TRBV12-3/TRBV12-4	17	TRBD1	TRBJ2-4	many	TGTGCCAGCAGTTATCCGACAGGGAATCTAGGCAAAAACATTCAGTACTTC	CASSYPTGNLGKNIQYF
TRBV7-2	18	TRBD2	TRBJ2-2	many	TGTGCCAGCAGCTTAAGGGGTAGCGGGAAGGGTAACACCGGGGAGCTGTTTTTT	CASSLRGSGKGNTGELFF
TRBV5-4	12	NA	TRBJ2-3	few	TGTGCCAGCAGCTTGGATGCATATACGCAGTATTTT	CASSLDAYTQYF
TRBV12-3/TRBV12-4	14	TRBD2	TRBJ2-3	many	TGTGCCAGCAGTCCAGGGACTAGCGCTTATACGCAGTATTTT	CASSPGTSAYTQYF
TRBV11-2	11	NA	TRBJ1-4	many	TGTGCCAGCAGCTTCGGGGAAAAACTGTTTTTT	CASSFGEKLFF
TRBV19	16	NA	TRBJ1-5	many	TGTGCCAGTAGATCTGTGGTATGGGATAGCAATCAGCCCCAGCATTTT	CASRSVVWDSNQPQHF
TRBV12-3/TRBV12-4	15	NA	TRBJ2-1	few	TGTGCCAGCCTCCTGACTGGGCCCCCCTACAATGAGCAGTTCTTC	CASLLTGPPYNEQFF
TRBV20-1	15	TRBD1	TRBJ1-5	many	TGCAGTGCTAGAGATTGGACAGGGGGCGATCAGCCCCAGCATTTT	CSARDWTGGDQPQHF
TRBV18	13	NA	TRBJ2-5	NA	TGTGCCAGCTCACCGACAGCACAAGAGACCCAGTACTTC	CASSPTAQETQYF
TRBV20-1	14	NA	TRBJ2-3	many	TGCAGTGCTAGAATCGGGGGGCCCACAGATACGCAGTATTTT	CSARIGGPTDTQYF
TRBV24-1	14	NA	TRBJ2-1	many	TGTGCCACCGAGGGGAGCAGCTCCTACAATGAGCAGTTCTTC	CATEGSSSYNEQFF
TRBV6-5	14	NA	TRBJ1-1	many	TGTGCCAGCAGCCCCATCCCTTTGAACACTGAAGCTTTCTTT	CASSPIPLNTEAFF
TRBV5-1	14	NA	TRBJ2-7	many	TGCGCCAGCAGCTTGGCCGGGGGTTACTACGAGCAGTACTTC	CASSLAGGYYEQYF
TRBV6-5	16	TRBD2	TRBJ2-5	many	TGTGCCAGCAGTACACCACTAGCGGGGTACCAAGAGACCCAGTACTTC	CASSTPLAGYQETQYF
TRBV4-2	16	TRBD2	TRBJ2-7	many	TGTGCCAGCAGCCAAGAGGCGACTAGCGGGACCTACGAGCAGTACTTC	CASSQEATSGTYEQYF
TRBV12-3/TRBV12-4	16	TRBD1	TRBJ2-1	many	TGTGCCAGCAGTTACGGGACAGGTAGCTCCTACAATGAGCAGTTCTTC	CASSYGTGSSYNEQFF
TRBV3-1	17	NA	TRBJ2-2	once	TGTGCCAGCAGCCAAGGTTGGGCTAGCTTTAACACCGGGGAGCTGTTTTTT	CASSQGWASFNTGELFF
TRBV11-2	14	NA	TRBJ2-5	many	TGTGCCAGCAGCTTAAGCAGGGGGGGAGAGACCCAGTACTTC	CASSLSRGGETQYF
TRBV4-1	17	NA	TRBJ2-1	many	TGCGCCAGCAGCCAAGTTAAGGGATTGAGCTCCTACAATGAGCAGTTCTTC	CASSQVKGLSSYNEQFF
TRBV12-3/TRBV12-4	15	NA	TRBJ2-5	many	TGTGCCAGCAGCGCTTCACTGGGGGGTTATGAGACCCAGTACTTC	CASSASLGGYETQYF
TRBV12-3/TRBV12-4	16	NA	TRBJ2-2	many	TGTGCCAGCAGTCGGAAGGGGGGATCGAACACCGGGGAGCTGTTTTTT	CASSRKGGSNTGELFF
TRBV7-2	14	NA	TRBJ1-2	many	TGTGCCAGCAGCTTTGACAGGACTAACTATGGCTACACCTTC	CASSFDRTNYGYTF